The present entry profiles one TCR beta chain with its context. The target antigen is unknown. The data were taken from a study of identifying expanded T cells in peripheral blood. Germline-derived CDR1 and CDR2 are KGHSH and LQKENI. V was shortened by 0 bases and J by 15 bases, with 19 bases between the two germline ends. The CDR3 contains 14 residues. Study outcomes and limitations: Technical replicates showed about 1.2 changed clones; roughly two weeks approximately 16; four weeks 19. Clone count variance between roughly 2-week samples rose with total template count.

No infections or other immune events were documented during collection. Profiled with immunoSEQ multiplex PCR; TCRdb holds only in-frame clones, not every one. The data show about 80,000 clones, less than 90% seen once. The clonotype was recovered from a person aged 18 to 70 in good health. The sample comprised blood. This chain joins TRBV18 and TRBJ2-3; no definite D call. The CDR3, as DNA: TGTGCCAGCTCACCACCGGTGGATAGAGAGAGGTATTATTTT. It specifies CASSPPVDRERYYF.